These 14 T cell receptor beta chains came from one sample sequenced in a study of human T cells and chemical hapten exposure. From the RACE reads, TCRdb called clonotypes with MiXCR, one entry per CDR3 protein. Among tens of thousands of distinct CDR3 sequences listed, 6.5% to 8.5% were seen once. Regarding time point: pre-sensitization, week 0. Treatment indicated: therapeutic diphenylcyclopropenone sensitization with weekly scalp DPC. This specimen consisted of whole blood, obtained in connection with sensitization to the hapten diphenylcyclopropenone (DPC). These receptors were taken from a woman aged 25 to 45 with alopecia areata. Some clones in this sample may be carry-over from other donors' samples.

In the case of this clonotype: One end of the junction varies from germline; a read error may be responsible. The rearrangement joins TRBV6-1 to TRBJ2-7, with D unclear. Looked up from germline, CDR1 is MNHNS and CDR2 is SASEGT. This CDR3 has 15 amino acids. The CDR3 region is CASSKASLRSHEQYF. The CDR3 nucleotides read TGTGCCAGCAGTAAAGCTTCCCTAAGGTCCCACGAGCAGTACTTC.

Only a few counts were recorded for this clonotype. The V and J genes are TRBV27 and TRBJ1-6; tentatively, D is TRBD1 (6 bases). CDR1 and CDR2 from the germline V gene are MNHEY and SMNVEV (reference sequence). V was clipped by 2 bases and J by 7 bases, with 12 bases between them. The CDR3 runs to 15 residues. CDR3 DNA: TGTGCCAGCAGTTTAGCTGGACAGCTAAATTCACCCCTCCACTTT. It is translated as CASSLAGQLNSPLHF.

This clonotype was observed at least ten times. The V call is TRBV3-1, the J call TRBJ2-7; D remains unclear. Germline lookup yields CDR1 LGHDT and CDR2 YNNKEL (reference sequence). This CDR3 is 18 amino acids long. V lost 4 bases to trimming and J lost 5 bases, with 27 bases between them. CDR3 sequence (DNA): TGTGCCAGCAGCCCGAGCCTTTTGGGCCCCGGGCAATATGACGAGCAGTACTTC. Translated: CASSPSLLGPGQYDEQYF.

This chain uses TRBV7-2 with TRBJ2-7; possibly TRBD1 or TRBD2 for D (5 bases each). The V end lost 1 base, the J end lost 2 bases, and 21 bases lay between the germline ends. Per the germline V gene, CDR1 is SGHTA and CDR2 is FQGNSA. The CDR3 sequence is 18 residues long. The CDR3 sequence: CASSLVGTPFNSAYEQYF. Here the CDR3 DNA reads TGTGCCAGCAGCTTAGTCGGGACCCCATTTAATTCAGCCTACGAGCAGTACTTC.

This clonotype was seen repeatedly, ten times or more. The genes are TRBV14 and TRBJ1-1; the D gene is possibly TRBD1 (5 bases). This CDR3 is built from 14 residues. The germline V gene has CDR1 SGHDN and CDR2 FVKESK. V was clipped by 6 bases and J by 0 bases, with 11 bases between them. CDR3 sequence (DNA): TGTGCCAGCAGAGGGGACGAGATGAACACTGAAGCTTTCTTT. Translation gives CASRGDEMNTEAFF. The variable domain in full, completed from reference TRBV14 and TRBJ1-1, reads EAGVTQFPSHSVIEKGQTVTLRCDPISGHDNLYWYRRVMGKEIKFLLHFVKESKQDESGMPNNRFLAERTGGTYSTLKVQPAELEDSGVYFCASRGDEMNTEAFFGQGTRLTVV.

This clonotype was recorded at least ten times. The rearrangement uses TRBV20-1 and TRBJ2-1; 13 nucleotides match TRBD2. CDR1 and CDR2 (germline): DFQATT, SNEGSKA (reference sequence). J was trimmed by 2 bases and V by 6 bases; bases with no gene match: 7. The CDR3 loop spans 16 amino acids. The CDR3 DNA sequence: TGCAGTGCAATACTAGCGGGGGGGCCGGCCTACAATGAGCAGTTCTTC. Residues: CSAILAGGPAYNEQFF.

This clonotype was recorded at least ten times. This rearrangement joins TRBV6-5 to TRBJ1-6; TRBD1 is a possible D gene (5 bases). The CDR3 has 18 residues. The V end was cut by 2 bases, the J end by 0 bases, with 14 bases between. Germline CDR1 is MNHEY and CDR2 is SVGAGI. CDR3 in DNA: TGTGCCAGCAGTTACCAATTTGGGGGGAGCTCCTATAATTCACCCCTCCACTTT. Translated, it gives CASSYQFGGSSYNSPLHF.

This clonotype occurred many times. This chain uses TRBV12-3 or TRBV12-4 with TRBJ1-5; TRBD1 matches 8 bases. The CDR3 runs to 19 residues. Unmatched junction bases numbered 14, after V lost 3 bases and J lost 1 base. The CDR3 loop is CASSLLVINGQGSNQPQHF. CDR3 coding DNA: TGTGCCAGCAGTTTGCTCGTTATCAACGGACAGGGCAGCAATCAGCCCCAGCATTTT.

This clonotype has ten or more counts. The chain links TRBV6-5 to TRBJ1-5; the match to TRBD1 covers 8 bases. The trim removed 6 bases at V and 2 bases at J, leaving 9 bases unmatched. This CDR3 is built from 16 residues. Per germline, CDR1 MNHEY and CDR2 SVGAGI. The CDR3 loop reads CASSKTGASRNQPQHF. The CDR3 bases are TGTGCCAGCAGCAAGACAGGGGCAAGTCGCAATCAGCCCCAGCATTTT.

This clonotype was counted ten times or more. This chain connects TRBV30 to TRBJ2-1; D gene ambiguous. The V end lost 5 bases, the J end lost 4 bases, and 6 bases lay between the germline ends. CDR3 size: 11 residues. Per the germline V gene, CDR1 is GTSNPN and CDR2 is SVGIG (reference sequence). The CDR3 nucleotides read TGTGCCTGGGCCCGGTACAATGAGCAGTTCTTC. The encoded protein is CAWARYNEQFF.

This clonotype was recorded a few times. This chain joins TRBV6-1 and TRBJ1-5; a possible D gene is TRBD1 (5 bases). The CDR3 runs to 13 residues. The germline V gene encodes CDR1 MNHNS and CDR2 SASEGT. V lost 8 bases, J lost 3 bases, and 11 bases lay in between. The CDR3 nucleotides are TGTGCCAGCGGGGCAGCCAACAATCAGCCCCAGCATTTT. Translation: CASGAANNQPQHF.

This clonotype was recorded a few times. The chain joins TRBV19 to TRBJ2-3, with no clear D. Trimming removed 1 base at V and 2 bases at J, with 4 bases between. This CDR3 region has 13 residues. Germline V CDR1 and CDR2: LNHDA, SQIVND (reference sequence). The DNA for the CDR3 is TGTGCCAGTAGTATAGCCGTCACAGATACGCAGTATTTT. It specifies CASSIAVTDTQYF.

This clonotype was seen more than once but under ten times. This chain uses TRBV27 with TRBJ1-5; possibly TRBD1 for D (6 bases). The CDR3 consists of 14 residues. Deletions cut 5 bases from V and 0 bases from J, with 8 bases between. Germline V CDR1 and CDR2: MNHEY, SMNVEV (reference sequence). CDR3 bases: TGTGCCAGCAGTCTACAGGGTAGCAATCAGCCCCAGCATTTT. Translated, it gives CASSLQGSNQPQHF.

The V gene is TRBV5-4, the J gene TRBJ2-3; D may be TRBD2 (6 bases). The CDR3 is 16 residues long. The V gene's germline CDR1 is SGHNT and CDR2 YYREEE (reference sequence). V lost 4 bases and J 1 base, leaving 16 bases between the germline ends. The CDR3, as DNA: TGTGCCAGCAGCCAGCCGGGACTGGACCGCACAGATACGCAGTATTTT. As protein: CASSQPGLDRTDTQYF.